This TCR beta chain was identified in a study of blood T cell repertoires in COVID-19. Study-wide context: Spain, Italy and the United States supplied samples that represented acute and convalescent COVID-19.

In the authors' methods: Amplification of reference gene primers provided the estimated nucleated cell counts. Libraries were prepared by immunoSEQ multiplex PCR; TCRdb keeps only in-frame clonotypes and omits some of them. From that table come the V and J calls and clone size; the DNA was used to work out D and trimming. Among roughly 190,000 clones listed, around four fifths were seen once. Trimming left V 4 bases short and J 6 bases short, with 15 bases between. Germline V lookup: CDR1 LGHDT, CDR2 YNNKEL (reference sequence). There are 14 residues in the CDR3. Those enrolled in Seattle joined during active infection and were followed longitudinally afterward.

The TCR originated in a woman aged 70-85 years with COVID-19, enrolled during active disease. The V gene is TRBV3-1 (or the pseudogene TRBV3-2), the J gene TRBJ1-1; maybe TRBD1 (6 bases). Sequences were obtained from peripheral blood. CDR3 nucleotide sequence: TGTGCCAGCAGCCTTATACAGGGAGCGGCTGAAGCTTTCTTT. It is translated as CASSLIQGAAEAFF.